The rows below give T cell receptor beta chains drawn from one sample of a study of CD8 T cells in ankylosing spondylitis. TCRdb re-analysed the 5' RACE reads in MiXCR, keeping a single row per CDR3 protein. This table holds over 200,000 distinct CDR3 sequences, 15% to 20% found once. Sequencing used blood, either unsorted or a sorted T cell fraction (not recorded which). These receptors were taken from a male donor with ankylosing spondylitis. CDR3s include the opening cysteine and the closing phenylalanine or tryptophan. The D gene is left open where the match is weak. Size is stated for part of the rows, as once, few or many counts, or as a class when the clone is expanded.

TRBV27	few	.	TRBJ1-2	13	CASSIDFSGAYTF	TGTGCCAGCAGTATCGACTTTTCGGGTGCCTACACCTTC
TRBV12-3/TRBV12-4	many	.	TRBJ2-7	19	CASSLPRKRGLTPGHEQYF	TGTGCCAGCAGTTTACCCCGGAAGAGGGGATTAACGCCTGGCCACGAGCAGTACTTC
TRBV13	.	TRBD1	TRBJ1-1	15	CASTPGGELNTEAFF	TGTGCCAGCACCCCAGGGGGAGAACTGAACACTGAAGCTTTCTTT
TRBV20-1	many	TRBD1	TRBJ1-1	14	CSARGDRGEAEAFF	TGCAGTGCTAGGGGGGACAGGGGAGAGGCTGAAGCTTTCTTT
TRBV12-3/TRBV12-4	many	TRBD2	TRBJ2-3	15	CASSLDRLAADTQYF	TGTGCCAGCAGTTTAGACCGACTAGCAGCAGATACGCAGTATTTT
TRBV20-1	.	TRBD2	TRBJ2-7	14	CSASGGMSSYEQYF	TGCAGTGCGAGCGGGGGGATGAGCTCCTACGAGCAGTACTTC
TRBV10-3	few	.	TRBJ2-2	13	CAISEEVTGELFF	TGTGCCATCAGTGAGGAGGTCACCGGGGAGCTGTTTTTT
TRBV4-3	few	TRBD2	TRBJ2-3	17	CASSQDGGSGRSDTQYF	TGCGCCAGCAGCCAAGATGGCGGTAGCGGGAGGTCAGATACGCAGTATTTT
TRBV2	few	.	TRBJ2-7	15	CASREGPGGFTEQYF	TGTGCCAGCAGGGAAGGACCTGGCGGGTTTACGGAGCAGTACTTC
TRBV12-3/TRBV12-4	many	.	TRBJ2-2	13	CASSWRDTGELFF	TGTGCCAGCAGTTGGAGGGACACCGGGGAGCTGTTTTTT
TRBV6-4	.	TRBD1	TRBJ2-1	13	CASSPGTGYEQFF	TGTGCCAGCAGCCCCGGGACAGGGTATGAGCAGTTCTTC
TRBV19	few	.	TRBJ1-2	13	CASSPGVNYGYTF	TGTGCCAGTAGTCCGGGGGTGAACTATGGCTACACCTTC
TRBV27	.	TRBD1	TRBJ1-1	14	CASSFHRGLTEAFF	TGTGCCAGCAGTTTCCACAGGGGATTGACTGAAGCTTTCTTT
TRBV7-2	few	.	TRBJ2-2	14	CASSLDMATGELFF	TGTGCCAGCAGCTTAGATATGGCCACCGGGGAGCTGTTTTTT
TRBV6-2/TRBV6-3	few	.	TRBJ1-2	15	CASSYSLDSPHGYTF	TGTGCCAGCAGTTATTCCCTGGACAGCCCTCATGGCTACACCTTC
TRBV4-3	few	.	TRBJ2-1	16	CASSQEAPSSYNEQFF	TGCGCCAGCAGCCAAGAAGCGCCTAGCTCCTACAATGAGCAGTTCTTC
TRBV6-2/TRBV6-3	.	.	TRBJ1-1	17	CASSYSGTFNLNTEAFF	TGTGCCAGCAGTTACTCTGGGACCTTTAATCTGAACACTGAAGCTTTCTTT
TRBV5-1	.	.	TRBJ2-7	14	CASSRGTASYEQYF	TGCGCCAGCAGCCGGGGGACTGCTAGTTACGAGCAGTACTTC
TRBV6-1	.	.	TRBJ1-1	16	CASSESQEAGNTEAFF	TGTGCCAGCAGTGAGTCCCAGGAGGCCGGGAACACTGAAGCTTTCTTT
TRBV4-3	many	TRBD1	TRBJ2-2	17	CASSQVLTGGLTGELFF	TGCGCCAGCAGCCAAGTATTGACAGGGGGCTTAACCGGGGAGCTGTTTTTT
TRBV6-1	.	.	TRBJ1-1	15	CASSTPDSLDTEAFF	TGTGCCAGCAGCACCCCGGACAGTCTTGACACTGAAGCTTTCTTT
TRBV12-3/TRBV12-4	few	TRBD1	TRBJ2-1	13	CASSPTGVNEQFF	TGTGCCAGCAGTCCGACAGGGGTCAATGAGCAGTTCTTC
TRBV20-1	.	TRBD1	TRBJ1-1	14	CSARADRGHTEAFF	TGCAGTGCTAGAGCCGACAGGGGGCACACTGAAGCTTTCTTT
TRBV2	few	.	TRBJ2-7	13	CASSFNPGYEQYF	TGTGCCAGCAGTTTCAACCCGGGGTACGAGCAGTACTTC
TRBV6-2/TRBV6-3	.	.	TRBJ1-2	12	CASSYSFSGYTF	TGTGCCAGCAGCTACTCGTTCTCTGGCTACACCTTC
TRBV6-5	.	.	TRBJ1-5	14	CASSYSGVNQPQHF	TGTGCCAGCAGTTACTCAGGGGTAAATCAGCCCCAGCATTTT
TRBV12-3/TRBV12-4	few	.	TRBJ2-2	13	CASGRANTGELFF	TGTGCCAGTGGCAGGGCCAACACCGGGGAGCTGTTTTTT
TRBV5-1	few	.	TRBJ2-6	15	CASSSANTGANVLTF	TGCGCCAGCAGCTCAGCCAACACTGGGGCCAACGTCCTGACTTTC
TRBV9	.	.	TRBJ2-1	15	CASSVDTTSYNEQFF	TGTGCCAGCAGCGTAGACACGACCTCCTACAATGAGCAGTTCTTC
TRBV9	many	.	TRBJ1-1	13	CASSEGGNTEAFF	TGTGCCAGCAGCGAGGGGGGAAACACTGAAGCTTTCTTT
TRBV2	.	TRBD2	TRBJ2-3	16	CASSEWLAEGTDTQYF	TGTGCCAGCAGTGAATGGCTAGCGGAAGGCACAGATACGCAGTATTTT
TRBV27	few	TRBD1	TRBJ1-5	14	CASDHTGGHQPQHF	TGTGCCAGCGATCATACAGGGGGACACCAGCCCCAGCATTTT
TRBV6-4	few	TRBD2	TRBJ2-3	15	CASSDGTSGTDTQYF	TGTGCCAGCAGTGACGGGACTAGCGGCACAGATACGCAGTATTTT
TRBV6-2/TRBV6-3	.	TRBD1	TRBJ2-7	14	CASPRTGPNYEQYF	TGTGCCAGCCCCCGGACAGGGCCTAACTACGAGCAGTACTTC
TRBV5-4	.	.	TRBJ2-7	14	CASSPGGAAYEQYF	TGTGCCAGCAGCCCAGGGGGGGCAGCCTACGAGCAGTACTTC
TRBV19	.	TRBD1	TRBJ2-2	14	CASSIMTGSGELFF	TGTGCCAGTAGTATAATGACAGGGTCCGGGGAGCTGTTTTTT
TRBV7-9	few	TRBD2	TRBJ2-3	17	CASSPTTSGRETDTQYF	TGTGCCAGCAGCCCCACGACTAGCGGGAGAGAGACAGATACGCAGTATTTT
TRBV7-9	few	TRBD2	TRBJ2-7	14	CASSFVSGAYEQYF	TGTGCCAGCAGCTTCGTTAGCGGGGCCTACGAGCAGTACTTC
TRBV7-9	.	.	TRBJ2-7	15	CASSSVTSNSYEQYF	TGTGCCAGCAGCTCCGTGACTAGTAACTCCTACGAGCAGTACTTC
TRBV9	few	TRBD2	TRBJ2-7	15	CASSVGLAGEEEQYF	TGTGCCAGCAGCGTAGGCCTAGCGGGAGAGGAAGAGCAGTACTTC
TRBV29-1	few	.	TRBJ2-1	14	CSVDRSLESNEQFF	TGCAGCGTTGATCGGAGTCTAGAGAGCAATGAGCAGTTCTTC
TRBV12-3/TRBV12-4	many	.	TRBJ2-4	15	CASSTTGHPAGTQYF	TGTGCCAGCAGTACGACCGGACATCCCGCGGGGACTCAGTACTTC
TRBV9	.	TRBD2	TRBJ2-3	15	CASSVGGLVLDTQYF	TGTGCCAGCAGCGTAGGAGGACTAGTCCTAGATACGCAGTATTTT
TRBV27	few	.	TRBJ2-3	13	CAAGAGSTDTQYF	TGTGCCGCGGGGGCTGGGAGCACAGATACGCAGTATTTT
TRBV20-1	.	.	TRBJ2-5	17	CSARPIQRQVMGETQYF	TGCAGTGCTAGACCGATTCAAAGACAAGTTATGGGGGAGACCCAGTACTTC
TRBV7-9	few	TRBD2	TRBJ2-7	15	CASSLASSGLHEQYF	TGTGCCAGCAGCTTAGCTTCTAGCGGGTTACACGAGCAGTACTTC
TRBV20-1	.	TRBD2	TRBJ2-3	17	CSARGGWASGRPDTQYF	TGCAGTGCTAGAGGAGGTTGGGCTAGCGGGAGGCCAGATACGCAGTATTTT
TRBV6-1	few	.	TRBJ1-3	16	CASSLLGSMGGNTIYF	TGTGCCAGCAGCCTTTTGGGCTCCATGGGCGGAAACACCATATATTTT
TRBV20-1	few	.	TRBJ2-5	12	CSARGEDSPQYF	TGCAGTGCTAGAGGAGAAGACTCCCCGCAGTACTTC
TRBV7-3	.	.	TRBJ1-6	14	CASSLGDDSSPLHF	TGTGCCAGCAGCTTAGGGGACGACAGTTCACCCCTCCACTTT